Below, 23 T cell receptor beta chains from the same sample are listed, as sequenced in a study of T cells in localized non-small cell lung cancer. Measured with immunoSEQ multiplex PCR; TCRdb has only the in-frame clones, and not every one. The sample includes around 83,000 clones, around 82% of them seen just once. The source material was PBMCs, sampled before any cancer treatment. The receptors derive from a man aged 35-69 years with stage II squamous cell lung carcinoma.

The table lists this clone with a few counts. The V and J genes are TRBV6-5 and TRBJ2-4; D might be TRBD1 or TRBD2, each matching 6 bases. The germline V and J ends were trimmed by 6 bases and 8 bases, with 11 bases remaining between them. Per the germline V gene, CDR1 is MNHEY and CDR2 is SVGAGI. This CDR3 contains 12 residues. DNA for the CDR3: TGTGCCAGCAGAGGAGGGGGTTACATTCAGTACTTC. It specifies CASRGGGYIQYF.

The rearrangement uses TRBV18 and TRBJ2-2; 14 nucleotides align to TRBD2. Trimming cost V 1 base and J 2 bases; bases outside gene matches: 3. This CDR3 contains 18 residues. The germline V gene has CDR1 KGHSH and CDR2 LQKENI. CDR3 DNA: TGTGCCAGCTCACCACGACTAGCGGGAGGGTCTAACACCGGGGAGCTGTTTTTT. This sequence encodes CASSPRLAGGSNTGELFF.

The V gene is TRBV13, the J gene TRBJ1-6, with D perhaps matching TRBD1 (6 bases). The germline V gene encodes CDR1 PRHDT and CDR2 FYEKMQ (reference sequence). Trimming removed 8 bases at V and 7 bases at J, with 12 bases between. The CDR3 runs 13 residues. The CDR3 reads CASAGTRNSPLHF. CDR3 DNA sequence: TGTGCCAGCGCCGGGACAAGGAATTCACCCCTCCACTTT.

V gene TRBV15 combines with J gene TRBJ1-6, with D unresolved. V lost 2 bases and J lost 8, with 16 bases in between. The CDR3 is 16 amino acids. The germline V gene has CDR1 LNHNV and CDR2 YYDKDF (reference sequence). Here the CDR3 reads CATSRSPASTDSPLHF. As DNA, the CDR3 is TGTGCCACCAGCAGATCCCCCGCGTCAACTGATTCACCCCTCCACTTT.

This chain joins TRBV4-1 and TRBJ2-7, with D possibly matching TRBD1 (5 bases). Germline-derived CDR1 and CDR2 are MGHRA and YSYEKL. V dropped 0 bases and J dropped 5 bases, with 14 bases sitting between them. The CDR3 runs to 15 residues. CDR3 amino acids: CASSQDVSRVHEQYF. The CDR3 region has the DNA TGCGCCAGCAGCCAAGACGTAAGCAGGGTCCACGAGCAGTACTTC.

The chain employs TRBV7-8 and TRBJ2-7; TRBD2 matches at 9 bases. The CDR3 covers 16 residues. The V gene end was trimmed by 3 bases and the J gene end by 2 bases; junction bases not matched to a gene: 8. CDR1 and CDR2 (germline): SGHVS, FQNEAQ. The CDR3 DNA reads TGTGCCAGCAGCTTTGGGCGATTAGCGGGAGCCTACGAGCAGTACTTC. As protein: CASSFGRLAGAYEQYF.

Written as DNA, the CDR3 is TGTGCCAGCAGGCCGACAGGGGCTTCCAGGGGGAATCAGCCCCAGCATTTT. Amino acids: CASRPTGASRGNQPQHF. The chain recombines TRBV28 with TRBJ1-5; 8 bases match TRBD1. Looked up from germline, CDR1 is MDHEN and CDR2 is SYDVKM. The CDR3 spans 17 residues. V gave up 6 bases and J gave up 4 bases; unmatched junction bases: 14.

This clone came up once. DNA for the CDR3: TGCGCCAGCAGCTACCAGGGGGTCGACACTGAAGCTTTCTTT. It is translated as CASSYQGVDTEAFF. V usage is TRBV5-1 and J usage is TRBJ1-1; 7 bases fit TRBD1. The CDR3 is made up of 14 amino acids. CDR1 is SGHRS and CDR2 is YFSETQ in the germline V gene. Losses at the gene ends were 3 bases for V and 3 bases for J; bases not matched to a gene: 5.

The chain links TRBV2 to TRBJ2-7; tentatively, D is TRBD1 (6 bases). V was pared by 1 base and J by 2 bases, with 9 bases between. The germline V gene has CDR1 SNHLY and CDR2 FYNNEI. The CDR3 sequence is 14 residues long. The CDR3 region has the DNA TGTGCCAGCAGTGAAGGCTGGGACACCTACGAGCAGTACTTC. It is translated as CASSEGWDTYEQYF.

The chain links TRBV10-3 to TRBJ1-2; the D gene is possibly TRBD1 (5 bases). The CDR3 length is 15 residues. Between the trimmed V and J ends, which lost 0 bases and 6 bases, there was a span of 14 bases. CDR1 is ENHRY, CDR2 SYGVKD, per germline. The chain's CDR3 is CAISESGTRGDGYTF. The CDR3 DNA follows: TGTGCCATCAGTGAGTCAGGGACCCGGGGGGATGGCTACACCTTC.

The chain employs TRBV11-2 and TRBJ2-3, with no clear D. The length of the CDR3 is 14 residues. Between the trimmed V and J ends, which lost 4 bases and 2 bases, there was a span of 10 bases. Germline V gene data show CDR1 as SGHAT and CDR2 as FQNNGV. The CDR3 region is CASSSRAYTDTQYF. The DNA of the CDR3 is TGTGCCAGCAGCTCCCGAGCGTACACAGATACGCAGTATTTT. Full variable domain (rest looked up from reference TRBV11-2 and TRBJ2-3): EAGVAQSPRYKIIEKRQSVAFWCNPISGHATLYWYQQILGQGPKLLIQFQNNGVVDDSQLPKDRFSAERLKGVDSTLKIQPAKLEDSAVYLCASSSRAYTDTQYFGPGTRLTVL.

V and J are TRBV7-9 and TRBJ2-7; 8 nucleotides agree with TRBD1. The germline gives CDR1 SEHNR, CDR2 FQNEAQ (reference sequence). The CDR3 has 13 residues. V lost 6 bases and J lost 4; bases outside the gene matches: 5. The CDR3 sequence: CASSPDRVYEQYF. The CDR3 DNA follows: TGTGCCAGCAGTCCGGACAGGGTTTACGAGCAGTACTTC.

The table lists this clone with a count of one. Other DNA variants within this sample encode the same CDR3. J is TRBJ1-1 and V is TRBV5-1; no firm D call. The CDR3 sequence is 14 residues long. The germline V and J ends were trimmed by 0 bases and 2 bases, with 8 bases remaining between them. Germline V lookup: CDR1 SGHRS, CDR2 YFSETQ. CDR3 bases: TGCGCCAGCAGCTTGGCGCAGACCAACACTGAAGCTTTCTTT. This gives the protein CASSLAQTNTEAFF.

The genes are TRBV7-6 and TRBJ2-3; 10 bases are a match to TRBD2. This CDR3 has 15 amino acids. The germline gives CDR1 SGHVS, CDR2 FNYEAQ. V was clipped by 5 bases and J by 4 bases; unmatched bases: 6. The CDR3 spells CASSLSGGAADTQYF. The CDR3 region has the DNA TGTGCCAGCAGCCTAAGCGGGGGGGCCGCAGATACGCAGTATTTT. The full variable domain, its missing parts supplied by reference TRBV7-6 and TRBJ2-3, is GAGVSQSPRYKVTKRGQDVALRCDPISGHVSLYWYRQALGQGPEFLTYFNYEAQQDKSGLPNDRFSAERPEGSISTLTIQRTEQRDSAMYRCASSLSGGAADTQYFGPGTRLTVL.

The chain carries TRBV2 and TRBJ1-2, with 8 nucleotides matching TRBD1. J lost 4 bases, V lost 6 bases, and 10 bases had no gene match. Germline CDR1 SNHLY, CDR2 FYNNEI. CDR3 length: 15 residues. The CDR3 sequence is CASSLGQADIYGYTF. The CDR3 nucleotides are TGTGCCAGCAGCCTGGGACAGGCCGATATCTATGGCTACACCTTC.

V usage is TRBV6-5 and J usage is TRBJ2-7; D is unresolved. The CDR3 is 14 residues long. CDR1 MNHEY and CDR2 SVGAGI come from the germline V gene. Between the trimmed V and J ends, which lost 6 bases and 0 bases, there was a span of 12 bases. The CDR3: CASRLDQSSYEQYF. CDR3 DNA sequence: TGTGCCAGCAGGCTCGATCAGTCCTCCTACGAGCAGTACTTC.

A few counts support this clone. The genes are TRBV6-5 and TRBJ2-2, with 8 bases aligning to TRBD2. This CDR3 region has 14 residues. Looked up from germline, CDR1 is MNHEY and CDR2 is SVGAGI. V was clipped by 5 bases and J by 4 bases; unmatched bases: 3. The DNA for the CDR3 is TGTGCCAGCAGTGGCGGGGGGCGCACCGGGGAGCTGTTTTTT. Residues: CASSGGGRTGELFF.

Worth noting for this clone: This same CDR3 is encoded by further DNA sequences in the sample. J is TRBJ1-1 and V is TRBV18; the match to TRBD1 covers 7 bases. The CDR3 totals 13 residues. Germline loops: CDR1 KGHSH, CDR2 LQKENI. The trim removed 4 bases at V and 5 bases at J, leaving 4 bases unmatched. CDR3 in DNA: TGTGCCAGCTCACAAGGGGGCAGGACTGAAGCTTTCTTT. Protein sequence: CASSQGGRTEAFF. Full variable domain (missing parts from reference TRBV18 and TRBJ1-1): NAGVMQNPRHLVRRRGQEARLRCSPMKGHSHVYWYRQLPEEGLKFMVYLQKENIIDESGMPKERFSAEFPKEGPSILRIQQVVRGDSAAYFCASSQGGRTEAFFGQGTRLTVV.

The chain is built from TRBV30 and TRBJ2-2; D not certain. Germline V gives CDR1 GTSNPN, CDR2 SVGIG (reference sequence). V lost 0 bases and J 5 bases, leaving 7 bases between the germline ends. This CDR3 is built from 13 residues. The CDR3 DNA sequence: TGTGCCTGGAGTGTACTGATGACCGGGGAGCTGTTTTTT. It codes for CAWSVLMTGELFF.

The V and J genes are TRBV5-6 and TRBJ2-3, with D possibly matching TRBD2 (6 bases). V lost 0 bases to trimming and J lost 4 bases, with 15 bases between them. CDR3 length: 16 residues. CDR1 SGHDT and CDR2 YYEEEE come from the germline V gene. The CDR3 bases are TGTGCCAGCAGCTTGGCGGGAGCAAGGGTCGCAGATACGCAGTATTTT. The encoded protein is CASSLAGARVADTQYF.

The chain carries TRBV9 and TRBJ2-7; 7 nucleotides align to TRBD2. Germline assignment: CDR1 SGDLS and CDR2 YYNGEE. J was trimmed by 1 base and V by 0 bases; bases with no gene match: 4. This CDR3 is 15 amino acids long. CDR3 in DNA: TGTGCCAGCAGCGTAGAGGCTAGCGGTTCCTACGAGCAGTACTTC. As protein: CASSVEASGSYEQYF. Together with reference TRBV9 and TRBJ2-7, the CDR3 gives the full variable domain: DSGVTQTPKHLITATGQRVTLRCSPRSGDLSVYWYQQSLDQGLQFLIQYYNGEERAKGNILERFSAQQFPDLHSELNLSSLELGDSALYFCASSVEASGSYEQYFGPGTRLTVT.

The count of this clone is one. The genes are TRBV7-8 and TRBJ2-1; the match to TRBD2 covers 12 bases. CDR1 and CDR2 from the germline V gene are SGHVS and FQNEAQ. This CDR3 is built from 14 residues. J was trimmed by 7 bases and V by 8 bases; bases with no gene match: 6. CDR3 DNA: TGTGCCAGCCTAGCGGGAGGGCCGAAGAATGAGCAGTTCTTC. Its protein is CASLAGGPKNEQFF. Based on the CDR3 plus reference TRBV7-8 and TRBJ2-1, the full variable domain is GAGVSQSPRYKVAKRGQDVALRCDPISGHVSLFWYQQALGQGPEFLTYFQNEAQLDKSGLPSDRFFAERPEGSVSTLKIQRTQQEDSAVYLCASLAGGPKNEQFFGPGTRLTVL.

Only one count was recorded for this clone. The rearrangement uses TRBV6-1 and TRBJ1-5, with no clear D. V was clipped by 8 bases and J by 4 bases, with 6 bases between them. Germline V gene sequence: CDR1 MNHNS, CDR2 SASEGT. The CDR3 is made up of 11 amino acids. The CDR3 DNA is TGTGCCAGCGGCAGAAATCAGCCCCAGCATTTT. Protein product: CASGRNQPQHF.